This note documents a single TCR beta chain sequence. The antigen is not known. Germline V gene sequence: CDR1 SNHLY, CDR2 FYNNEI. J gave up 3 bases and V 5 bases, and 18 bases lay outside the gene matches. The CDR3 has 19 amino acids. These data originate in a study of cytomegalovirus exposure and HLA in healthy donors. Findings and caveats of the study: Apart from CMV serostatus, no immune exposure information was available. According to the study, roughly 160 TCR beta chains were cytomegalovirus-associated.

The PCR made use of 60 Vbeta and 13 Jbeta primers. Libraries were prepared by immunoSEQ multiplex PCR; TCRdb keeps only in-frame clonotypes and omits some of them. The repertoire holds 150,000 to 180,000 clones, roughly 80% seen once, with roughly 4% in the top ten. This TCR was sampled from a woman between 40 and 55 years old in good health and CMV-seronegative. Sequenced: PBMCs. The chain employs TRBV2 and TRBJ2-3, with 9 bases that match TRBD2. The CDR3 DNA is TGTGCCAGCAGTCCCATGGCGGTAGGCGCGGGAGGGCCTACAGATACGCAGTATTTT. The encoded protein is CASSPMAVGAGGPTDTQYF.